This T cell receptor beta chain was captured by sequencing in a study of CD4 T cells in relation to SARS-CoV-2 and coronaviruses. At the level of the study: Of the patients, 7 or 8 were male, a few female, two Hispanic. Study results and caveats: In roughly 65% of donors, memory CD4+ clonotypes crossrecognized SARS-CoV-2 and at least one common cold coronavirus spike. Pre-pandemic and post-infection samples never came from the same donor.

Germline CDR1 WNHNN, CDR2 SYGVQD (reference sequence). The CDR3 covers 14 residues. The V gene lost 10 bases and the J gene lost 0 bases, with 12 bases spanning the gap. Sequenced by immunoSEQ multiplex PCR; TCRdb stores in-frame clones only, minus some. Here the sample spans about 54,000 clones, roughly nine tenths being singletons. Worth noting for this clone: The antigen remains undetermined.

The TCR comes from an adult with COVID-19. This rearrangement joins TRBV10-1 to TRBJ2-2; D not certain. Sequencing was done on a sample of naive CD4+ T cells from PBMCs. Subset specified: naive CD4+ T cells isolated by negative enrichment. Written as DNA, the CDR3 is TGCGCCACCGGTAACGGTGCGAACACCGGGGAGCTGTTTTTT. This sequence encodes CATGNGANTGELFF.